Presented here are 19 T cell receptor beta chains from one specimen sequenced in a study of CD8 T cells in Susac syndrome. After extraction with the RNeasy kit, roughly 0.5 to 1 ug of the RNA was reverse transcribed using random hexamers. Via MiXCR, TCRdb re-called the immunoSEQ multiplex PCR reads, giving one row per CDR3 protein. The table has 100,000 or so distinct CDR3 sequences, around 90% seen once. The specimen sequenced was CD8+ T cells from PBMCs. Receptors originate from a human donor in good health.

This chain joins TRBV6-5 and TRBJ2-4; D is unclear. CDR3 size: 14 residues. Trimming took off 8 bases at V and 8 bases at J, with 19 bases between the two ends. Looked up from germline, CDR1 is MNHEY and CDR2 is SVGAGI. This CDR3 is CASQLTPVSHIQYF. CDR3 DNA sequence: TGTGCCAGCCAGTTAACCCCTGTGTCACACATTCAGTACTTC.

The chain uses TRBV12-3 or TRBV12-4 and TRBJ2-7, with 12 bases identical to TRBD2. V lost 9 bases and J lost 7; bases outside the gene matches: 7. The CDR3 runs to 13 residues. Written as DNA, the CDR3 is TGTGCCAGTCGACTAGCGGGAGTAGGAGAGCAGTACTTC. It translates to CASRLAGVGEQYF.

The CDR3 DNA follows: TGTGCCAGTAGCCTAGAGCGGAACACTGAAGCTTTCTTT. This encodes CASSLERNTEAFF. This chain joins TRBV19 and TRBJ1-1; no definite D call. CDR1 and CDR2 (germline): LNHDA, SQIVND (reference sequence). The V end was cut by 6 bases, the J end by 1 base, with 9 bases between. The CDR3 has 13 amino acids.

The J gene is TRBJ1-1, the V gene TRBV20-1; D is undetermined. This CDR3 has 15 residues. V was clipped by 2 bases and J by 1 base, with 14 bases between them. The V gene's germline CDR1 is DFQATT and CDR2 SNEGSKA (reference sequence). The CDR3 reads CSARRPLGRNTEAFF. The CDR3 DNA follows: TGCAGTGCTAGACGACCTTTAGGGAGGAACACTGAAGCTTTCTTT.

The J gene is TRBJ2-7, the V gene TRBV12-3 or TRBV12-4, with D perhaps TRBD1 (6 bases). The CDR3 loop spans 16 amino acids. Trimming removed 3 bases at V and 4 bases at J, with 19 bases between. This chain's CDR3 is CASSLGRDKVGYEQYF. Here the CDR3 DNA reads TGTGCCAGCAGTTTGGGCCGGGACAAAGTCGGGTACGAGCAGTACTTC.

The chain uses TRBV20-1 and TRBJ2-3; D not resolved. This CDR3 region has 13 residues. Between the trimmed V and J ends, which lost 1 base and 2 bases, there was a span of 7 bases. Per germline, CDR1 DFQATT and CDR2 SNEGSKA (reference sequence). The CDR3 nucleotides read TGCAGTGCTAGAGTCGGATTCACAGATACGCAGTATTTT. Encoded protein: CSARVGFTDTQYF.

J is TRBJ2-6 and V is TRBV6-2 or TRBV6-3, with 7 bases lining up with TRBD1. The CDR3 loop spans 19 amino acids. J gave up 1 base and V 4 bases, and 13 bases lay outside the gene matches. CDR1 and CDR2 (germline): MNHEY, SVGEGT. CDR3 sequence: CASSSTGDTRRSGANVLTF. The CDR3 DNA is TGTGCCAGCAGTTCAACAGGGGATACCCGGAGGTCTGGGGCCAACGTCCTGACTTTC.

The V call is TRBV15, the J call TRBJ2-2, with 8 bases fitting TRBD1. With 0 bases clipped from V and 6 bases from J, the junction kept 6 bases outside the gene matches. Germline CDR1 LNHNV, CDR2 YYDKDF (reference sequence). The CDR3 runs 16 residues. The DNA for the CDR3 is TGTGCCACCAGCAGAGATCCCAGGGGGCACGCCGGGGAGCTGTTTTTT. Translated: CATSRDPRGHAGELFF.

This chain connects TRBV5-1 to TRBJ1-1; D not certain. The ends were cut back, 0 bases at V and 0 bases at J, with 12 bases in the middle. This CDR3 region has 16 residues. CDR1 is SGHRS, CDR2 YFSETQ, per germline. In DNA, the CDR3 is TGCGCCAGCAGCTTGGAAGGGTTCGGGATGAACACTGAAGCTTTCTTT. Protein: CASSLEGFGMNTEAFF.

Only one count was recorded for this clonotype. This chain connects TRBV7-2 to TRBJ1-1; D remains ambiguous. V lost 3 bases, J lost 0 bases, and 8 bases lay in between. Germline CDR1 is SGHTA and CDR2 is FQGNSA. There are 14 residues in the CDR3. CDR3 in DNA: TGTGCCAGCAGCTTGAGCCTAATGAACACTGAAGCTTTCTTT. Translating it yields CASSLSLMNTEAFF.

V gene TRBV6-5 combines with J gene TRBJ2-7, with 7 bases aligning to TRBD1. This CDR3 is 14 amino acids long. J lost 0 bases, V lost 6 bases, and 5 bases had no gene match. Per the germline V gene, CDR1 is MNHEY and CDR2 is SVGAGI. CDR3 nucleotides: TGTGCCAGCAGAATAGACAGGGCCTCCTACGAGCAGTACTTC. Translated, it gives CASRIDRASYEQYF.

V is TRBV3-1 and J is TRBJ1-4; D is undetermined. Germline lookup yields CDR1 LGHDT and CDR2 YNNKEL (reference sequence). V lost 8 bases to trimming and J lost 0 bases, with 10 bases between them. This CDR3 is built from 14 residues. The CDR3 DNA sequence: TGTGCCAGCGAGAATGGCCCAACTAATGAAAAACTGTTTTTT. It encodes CASENGPTNEKLFF.

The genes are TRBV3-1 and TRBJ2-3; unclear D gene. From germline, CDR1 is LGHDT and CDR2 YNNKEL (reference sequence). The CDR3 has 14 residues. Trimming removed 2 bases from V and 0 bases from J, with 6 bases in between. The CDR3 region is CASSQIGSTDTQYF. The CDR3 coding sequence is TGTGCCAGCAGCCAAATAGGGAGCACAGATACGCAGTATTTT.

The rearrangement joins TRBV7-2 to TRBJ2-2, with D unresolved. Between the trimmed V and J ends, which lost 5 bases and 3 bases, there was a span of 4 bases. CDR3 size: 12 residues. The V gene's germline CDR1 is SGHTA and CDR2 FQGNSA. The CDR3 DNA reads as TGTGCCAGCAGCCCCTACACCGGGGAGCTGTTTTTT. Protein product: CASSPYTGELFF.

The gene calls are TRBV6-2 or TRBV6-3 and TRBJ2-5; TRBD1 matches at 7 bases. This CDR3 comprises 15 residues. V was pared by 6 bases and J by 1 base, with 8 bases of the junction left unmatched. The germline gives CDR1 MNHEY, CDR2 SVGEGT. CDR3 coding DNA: TGTGCCAGCAGCGGCCCAGGGGGTTTCCAAGAGACCCAGTACTTC. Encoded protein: CASSGPGGFQETQYF.

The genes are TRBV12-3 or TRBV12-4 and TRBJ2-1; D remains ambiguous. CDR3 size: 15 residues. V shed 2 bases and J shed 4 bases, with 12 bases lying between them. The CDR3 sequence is CASSLQRVEYNEQFF. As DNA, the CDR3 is TGTGCCAGCAGTTTACAGCGCGTTGAGTACAATGAGCAGTTCTTC.

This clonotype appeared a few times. CDR3 nucleotides: TGTGCCAGTAGGATGTCCAGGGCCGGTGAGCAGTTCTTC. Its translation: CASRMSRAGEQFF. The chain combines TRBV19 with TRBJ2-1; TRBD1 might be the D (5 bases). Trimming removed 6 bases at V and 9 bases at J, with 15 bases between. The germline V gene encodes CDR1 LNHDA and CDR2 SQIVND (reference sequence). The CDR3 covers 13 residues.

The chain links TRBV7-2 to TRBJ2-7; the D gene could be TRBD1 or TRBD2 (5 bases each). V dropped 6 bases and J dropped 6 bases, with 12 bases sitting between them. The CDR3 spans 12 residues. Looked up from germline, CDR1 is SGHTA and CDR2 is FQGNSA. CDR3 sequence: CASSLEGREQYF. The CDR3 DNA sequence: TGTGCCAGCAGTCTCGAGGGACGCGAGCAGTACTTC.

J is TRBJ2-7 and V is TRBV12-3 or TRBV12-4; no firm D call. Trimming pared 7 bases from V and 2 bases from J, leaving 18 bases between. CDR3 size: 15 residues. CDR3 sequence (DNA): TGTGCCAGCACTTTTAGTGAACGGGCCCCCTACGAGCAGTACTTC. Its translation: CASTFSERAPYEQYF.